This TCR beta chain comes out of a study of blood T cell repertoires in COVID-19. About the study: Acute-phase and convalescent COVID-19 samples originated in the United States, Italy and Spain.

Profiled with immunoSEQ multiplex PCR; TCRdb holds only in-frame clones, not every one. Of tens of thousands of clones in the sample, 80% to 90% were seen once. The receptor comes from an elderly man in a cohort sampled during active COVID-19. Sequenced sample: peripheral blood.

For the CDR3, the DNA is TGTGCCAGTAGTTCAGAATCCGATACGCAGTATTTT. Translated, it gives CASSSESDTQYF. The chain links TRBV19 to TRBJ2-3; D call uncertain. CDR1 LNHDA and CDR2 SQIVND come from the germline V gene (reference sequence). There are 12 residues in the CDR3. Trimming pared 5 bases from V and 6 bases from J, leaving 9 bases between.